Following are 4 T cell receptor beta chains from one sample sequenced in a study of cytomegalovirus exposure and HLA in healthy donors. PCR primers comprised 60 Vbeta and 13 Jbeta primers. Produced via immunoSEQ multiplex PCR; TCRdb's table is partial and in-frame only. The sample includes 150,000 to 200,000 clones, more than 60% of them seen just once. The sample consisted of PBMCs. These receptor sequences come from a woman between 35 and 50 years old in good health and CMV-seropositive.

Regarding this clone: At one boundary the junction diverges from the germline segment, which might be a read error. The chain combines TRBV2 with TRBJ1-1; maybe TRBD1 (6 bases). The CDR3 contains 14 residues. Germline V CDR1 and CDR2: SNHLY, FYNNEI. The CDR3 DNA reads TGTGCCAGCAATGAAAGGGCCGGACAGACTAAAGCTTTCTTT. Its translation: CASNERAGQTKAFF.

The chain couples TRBV4-1 to TRBJ2-1, with 7 nucleotides matching TRBD1. CDR1 and CDR2 from the germline V gene are MGHRA and YSYEKL. CDR3 length equals 17 residues. V gave up 0 bases and J gave up 5 bases; unmatched junction bases: 10. As DNA, the CDR3 is TGCGCCAGCAGCCAAGAATCGACGGGACAGAACAACAATGAGCAGTTCTTC. Encoded protein: CASSQESTGQNNNEQFF.

This sequence joins TRBV6-5 and TRBJ1-1, with D perhaps matching TRBD1 (5 bases). Looked up from germline, CDR1 is MNHEY and CDR2 is SVGAGI. The V end was cut by 5 bases, the J end by 4 bases, with 17 bases between. The CDR3 loop spans 15 amino acids. CDR3 bases: TGTGCCAGCAGTAAACTCAGGACGGGGGGCACTGAAGCTTTCTTT. This translates into CASSKLRTGGTEAFF.

This chain joins TRBV19 and TRBJ1-1; 10 bases map to TRBD1. This CDR3 contains 14 residues. J was trimmed by 8 bases and V by 5 bases; bases with no gene match: 8. Germline CDR1 reads LNHDA; CDR2 reads SQIVND (reference sequence). Here the CDR3 reads CASSPFDRGLEAFF. The CDR3 DNA reads as TGTGCCAGTAGTCCCTTCGACAGGGGGCTCGAAGCTTTCTTT.